The source of this TCR beta chain is a study of T cell changes during pregnancy in multiple sclerosis. The repertoire was sequenced with immunoSEQ multiplex PCR; TCRdb's copy has only in-frame clones and lacks some. Of about 130,000 clones in the sample, about 95% are singletons; the top ten hold more than 0.4%. CDR1 SGHNT and CDR2 YYREEE come from the germline V gene (reference sequence). The CDR3 consists of 15 residues. V lost 6 bases, J lost 0 bases, and 13 bases lay in between. Material: peripheral blood, obtained after pregnancy. The chain couples TRBV5-4 to TRBJ2-1; TRBD2 is a possible D gene (5 bases). The TCR comes from a female donor with multiple sclerosis, enrolled in a pregnancy study. Here the CDR3 reads CASTRGGGSYNEQFF. For the CDR3, the DNA is TGTGCCAGCACCCGAGGAGGAGGCTCCTACAATGAGCAGTTCTTC.